The sequence of this TCR beta chain was determined in a study of control samples from healthy donors and cancer patients. Assay: immunoSEQ multiplex PCR; the TCRdb copy retains only in-frame clones and omits some. The repertoire holds 150,000 to 200,000 clones, with around nine tenths as singletons. Germline CDR1 reads SGDLS; CDR2 reads YYNGEE. V lost 0 bases, J lost 8 bases, and 8 bases lay in between. The CDR3 totals 12 residues. The TCR originated in a man aged 30 to 39 in good health. The material sequenced was blood. The rearrangement joins TRBV9 to TRBJ1-2; no reliable D call. Written as DNA, the CDR3 is TGTGCCAGCAGCGTAGCAGGTGAGGGCTACACCTTC. It is translated as CASSVAGEGYTF.